The clone carrying this T cell receptor beta chain was counted between two and nine times. The data are from a study of blood T cell repertoires in COVID-19. On the study more broadly: Sites in the United States, Italy and Spain provided acute and convalescent COVID-19 samples.

Assignment of participants to cohorts was predicated upon participant-reported clinical history. Donors of Cohort 3 who recovered were those that had two negative PCRs, clearance, or symptom resolution. As processed by the authors: Amplified reference gene primers provided the basis for estimating nucleated cell counts. TCRdb's table, derived via immunoSEQ multiplex PCR, lists solely in-frame clones and lacks some. The V and J calls and the clone size are those of that table, but D and trimming were determined from the DNA. In the table there are 300,000 to 400,000 clones, about 90% of which are singletons. Germline loops: CDR1 SGHRS, CDR2 YFSETQ. The CDR3 sequence is 19 residues long. The V and J ends lost 1 base and 5 bases respectively, with 22 bases between them.

The sequence was obtained from a woman aged 30 to 39 who had recovered from COVID-19. The material sequenced was PBMCs or T cells enriched from blood (not recorded which). The chain recombines TRBV5-1 with TRBJ1-6, with D possibly TRBD1 on 6 matching bases. As DNA, the CDR3 is TGCGCCAGCAGCTTGAAGGTTCGGGGGGCGGGAACGGATAATTCACCCCTCCACTTT. Encoded protein: CASSLKVRGAGTDNSPLHF.